The 5 T cell receptor beta chains given below trace back to one sample, sequenced in a study of tumor and adjacent non-tumor tissue in lung cancer. Three rounds of nested PCR, following a modified ARM-PCR protocol, produced the TCRbeta library. TCRdb re-called the multiplex PCR reads through MiXCR, storing one row per CDR3 protein. The sample shows 65,000 to 70,000 distinct CDR3 sequences, roughly 56% of them seen only once. The template was RNA from unsorted bulk tissue. The specimen sequenced was lung tumor tissue. The receptor source for this set is a man in his fifties or sixties with non-small cell lung cancer.

A note on this clonotype: A much larger clone is a single base away; this may be a read error. The chain couples TRBV6-1 to TRBJ1-2; TRBD1 matches 9 bases. CDR1 and CDR2 from the germline V gene are MNHNS and SASEGT. This CDR3 has 16 amino acids. The J segment lost 4 bases and the V segment lost 8 bases, leaving 14 bases of the junction unmatched. The CDR3 region is CASCRTGATGGYGYTF. In DNA form, the CDR3 reads TGTGCCAGCTGCCGGACAGGGGCCACGGGCGGCTATGGCTACACCTTC.

The table lists this clonotype with a few counts. This may come from a read error, since a much larger clone is one base off. The chain uses TRBV29-1 and TRBJ2-7; 9 bases agree with TRBD1. The germline V gene has CDR1 SQVTM and CDR2 ANQGSEA. The CDR3 runs to 13 residues. In nucleotides, the CDR3 is TGCAGCGTTCGGACAGGGGAACCCTACGAGCAGTGCTTC. The encoded protein is CSVRTGEPYEQCF.

Worth noting for this clonotype: Being one base from a much bigger clone, this may be a read error. J is TRBJ2-4 and V is TRBV4-1; TRBD1 agrees at 9 bases. The CDR3 length is 17 residues. Germline V CDR1 and CDR2: MGHRA, YSYEKL. J was trimmed by 0 bases and V by 4 bases; bases with no gene match: 7. CDR3 sequence (DNA): TGCGCCAGCAGCCTTGACAGGGGGAGAATAGCCAAAAACATTCAGTACTTC. It encodes CASSLDRGRIAKNIQYF.

Worth noting for this clonotype: Germline and junction disagree at one end, which may indicate a read error. The gene calls are TRBV11-2 and TRBJ2-7; TRBD2 is a possible D gene (5 bases). The CDR3 contains 15 residues. CDR1 SGHAT and CDR2 FQNNGV come from the germline V gene. CDR3 nucleotide sequence: TGTGTCAGCAGCTACCGGCGCGGGTCCCCCTACGAGCAGTACTTC. Its translation is CVSSYRRGSPYEQYF. The full variable domain, completed using reference TRBV11-2 and TRBJ2-7, is EAGVAQSPRYKIIEKRQSVAFWCNPISGHATLYWYQQILGQGPKLLIQFQNNGVVDDSQLPKDRFSAERLKGVDSTLKIQPAKLEDSAVYLCVSSYRRGSPYEQYFGPGTRLTVT.

This chain links TRBV5-1 with TRBJ2-3; D gene uncertain. V gave up 5 bases and J gave up 4 bases, with 14 bases separating them. The CDR3 consists of 14 residues. From germline, CDR1 is SGHRS and CDR2 YFSETQ. The CDR3 is CASSSDLSSDTQYF. The CDR3 coding sequence is TGCGCCAGCAGTTCGGATCTGTCGTCAGATACGCAGTATTTT.